Below are 9 T cell receptor beta chains sequenced from a single sample in a study of cytomegalovirus exposure and HLA in healthy donors. Vbeta (60) and Jbeta (13) primers were used in the PCR. The assay was immunoSEQ multiplex PCR, and TCRdb's table has in-frame clones only and misses some. There are 240,000 or so clones in the sample; roughly 87% occur only once, and around 5.7% lies in the top ten. Material for sequencing was PBMCs. These TCRs come from a middle-aged woman in good health and CMV-seropositive.

This clone was observed a single time. The chain combines TRBV5-4 with TRBJ2-1; 8 bases line up with TRBD2. From germline, CDR1 is SGHNT and CDR2 YYREEE (reference sequence). This CDR3 spans 15 amino acids. V shed 4 bases and J 0 bases; nucleotides not matched to a gene: 3. Written as DNA, the CDR3 is TGTGCCAGCAGCCGACGGGGGGGCTCCTACAATGAGCAGTTCTTC. Protein sequence: CASSRRGGSYNEQFF.

The chain's CDR3 is CASSEMDRGLYEQYF. CDR3 bases: TGTGCCAGCAGCGAAATGGACAGGGGGCTTTACGAGCAGTACTTC. This chain links TRBV11-2 with TRBJ2-7, with 11 bases identical to TRBD1. CDR1 SGHAT and CDR2 FQNNGV come from the germline V gene. After removal of 5 bases from V and 4 bases from J, the junction contained 7 bases not matched to a gene. The CDR3 length is 15 residues. Looking up the rest from reference TRBV11-2 and TRBJ2-7 gives the full variable domain: EAGVAQSPRYKIIEKRQSVAFWCNPISGHATLYWYQQILGQGPKLLIQFQNNGVVDDSQLPKDRFSAERLKGVDSTLKIQPAKLEDSAVYLCASSEMDRGLYEQYFGPGTRLTVT.

The chain employs TRBV13 and TRBJ2-1, with 8 positions matching TRBD2. The CDR3 spans 16 residues. V lost 2 bases, J lost 7 bases, and 10 bases stayed unmatched. Looked up from germline, CDR1 is PRHDT and CDR2 is FYEKMQ (reference sequence). CDR3 protein: CASSLPSGRSGNEQFF. CDR3 DNA: TGTGCCAGCAGCTTACCCAGCGGGAGAAGCGGGAATGAGCAGTTCTTC.

This clone was recorded once. The J gene is TRBJ1-1, the V gene TRBV6-6; TRBD1 aligns across 9 bases. The CDR3 is 14 amino acids. Germline trimming cut 7 bases from V and 1 base from J; bases unmatched to any gene: 4. Germline V lookup: CDR1 MNHNY, CDR2 SVGAGI (reference sequence). CDR3: CASKRQGENTEAFF. The DNA of the CDR3 is TGTGCCAGCAAGAGACAGGGGGAGAACACTGAAGCTTTCTTT.

This chain uses TRBV13 with TRBJ1-1; no firm D call. The CDR3 totals 13 residues. Germline V gene sequence: CDR1 PRHDT, CDR2 FYEKMQ (reference sequence). Trimming removed 6 bases from V and 5 bases from J, with 13 bases in between. The CDR3 coding sequence is TGTGCCAGCAGACTCAAGGCGGGGACTGAAGCTTTCTTT. This translates into CASRLKAGTEAFF. The complete variable domain, with remaining parts taken from reference TRBV13 and TRBJ1-1, reads AAGVIQSPRHLIKEKRETATLKCYPIPRHDTVYWYQQGPGQDPQFLISFYEKMQSDKGSIPDRFSAQQFSDYHSELNMSSLELGDSALYFCASRLKAGTEAFFGQGTRLTVV.

This chain uses TRBV5-4 with TRBJ2-1; 8 bases agree with TRBD2. The J segment lost 4 bases and the V segment lost 8 bases, leaving 11 bases of the junction unmatched. Germline CDR1 and CDR2: SGHNT and YYREEE (reference sequence). The CDR3 has 15 amino acids. The DNA for the CDR3 is TGTGCCAGTTCAGAGGGACTAGGTTCTTACAATGAGCAGTTCTTC. Translated: CASSEGLGSYNEQFF. The full variable domain, with the rest looked up from reference TRBV5-4 and TRBJ2-1, is ETGVTQSPTHLIKTRGQQVTLRCSSQSGHNTVSWYQQALGQGPQFIFQYYREEENGRGNFPPRFSGLQFPNYSSELNVNALELDDSALYLCASSEGLGSYNEQFFGPGTRLTVL.

CDR3: CAISGIQGNTIYF. The CDR3 nucleotides are TGTGCCATCAGTGGCATACAGGGAAACACCATATATTTT. This chain links TRBV10-3 with TRBJ1-3; no firm D call. There are 13 residues in the CDR3. V dropped 4 bases and J dropped 4 bases, with 8 bases sitting between them. The germline V gene has CDR1 ENHRY and CDR2 SYGVKD.

Comment on this clone: One end of the junction varies from germline; a read error may be responsible. The chain recombines TRBV6-1 with TRBJ2-5; D unclear. The length of the CDR3 is 15 residues. Germline V lookup: CDR1 MNHNS, CDR2 SASEGT. The CDR3 is CASTVTGQVQEIQYF. Written as DNA, the CDR3 is TGTGCCAGCACGGTAACTGGGCAGGTACAAGAGATCCAGTACTTC.

CDR3 sequence: CASSTPTSGGLYEQYF. In DNA, the CDR3 is TGTGCCAGCAGCACACCGACTAGCGGGGGGCTCTACGAGCAGTACTTC. The chain is built from TRBV7-9 and TRBJ2-7, with TRBD2 matching 13 bases. The germline V gene encodes CDR1 SEHNR and CDR2 FQNEAQ (reference sequence). V lost 5 bases, J lost 3 bases, and 7 bases stayed unmatched. The CDR3 is made up of 16 amino acids.